This T cell receptor beta chain is drawn from a study of blood T cell repertoires in COVID-19. Repertoires were generated with immunoSEQ multiplex PCR, while TCRdb's copy carries only in-frame clones and drops some. The sample shows fewer than 150,000 clones, about 80% of them seen only once. The junction had 6 bases not matched to a gene; V was cut back by 4 bases and J by 0 bases. Germline V gene lookup returns CDR1 LNHDA and CDR2 SQIVND (reference sequence). The CDR3 loop spans 16 amino acids. The TCR originated in a human donor in a cohort sampled during active COVID-19. The sample was peripheral blood. V is TRBV19 and J is TRBJ2-3; 8 nucleotides match TRBD2. The CDR3, as DNA: TGTGCCAGTAGTACCTCTAGCGGGTCTAGCACAGATACGCAGTATTTT. This codes for CASSTSSGSSTDTQYF. Full variable domain (rest looked up from reference TRBV19 and TRBJ2-3): DGGITQSPKYLFRKEGQNVTLSCEQNLNHDAMYWYRQDPGQGLRLIYYSQIVNDFQKGDIAEGYSVSREKKESFPLTVTSAQKNPTAFYLCASSTSSGSSTDTQYFGPGTRLTVL.